These T cell receptor beta chains were read from a single sample in a study of CD4 T cells in relation to SARS-CoV-2 and coronaviruses. Generated by immunoSEQ multiplex PCR, the TCRdb table keeps only in-frame clones and is missing some. The sample includes under 50,000 clones, more than 75% seen only once; the top ten take 9% to 9.5%. The sample was memory CD4+ T cells from PBMCs. These receptors were collected from an adult with COVID-19. Both conserved end residues are part of each CDR3. Fields, in order: CDR3 length, D gene, J gene, clone size, V gene, CDR3 protein, CDR3 DNA. A D gene is named only where the DNA matches it firmly. Size is omitted from some rows. Given values are once, few, many or a class for expanded clones.

15 | TRBD1 | TRBJ1-1 | . | TRBV6-5 | CASSYRTGWNTEAFF | TGTGCCAGCAGTTACCGGACAGGGTGGAACACTGAAGCTTTCTTT
13 | . | TRBJ2-2 | . | TRBV5-1 | CASSAGQTGELFF | TGCGCCAGCAGCGCGGGACAGACCGGGGAGCTGTTTTTT
14 | . | TRBJ2-5 | once | TRBV10-1 | CASILGQYQETQYF | TGCGCCAGCATTCTAGGACAGTACCAAGAGACCCAGTACTTC
15 | . | TRBJ1-1 | . | TRBV18 | CASSPKGGTGTRGNF | TGTGCCAGCTCACCAAAGGGGGGCACCGGGACGAGGGGGAACTTT
14 | . | TRBJ1-2 | . | TRBV28 | CASSLRGYGDGYTF | TGTGCCAGCAGTTTAAGAGGGTATGGGGATGGCTACACCTTC
14 | TRBD1 | TRBJ1-4 | . | TRBV15 | CATSRGTGGEKLFF | TGTGCCACCAGCAGAGGGACAGGGGGCGAAAAACTGTTTTTT
13 | . | TRBJ1-3 | once | TRBV19 | CASSGAAGNTIYF | TGTGCCAGTTCTGGGGCAGCCGGAAACACCATATATTTT
15 | . | TRBJ2-4 | . | TRBV6-5 | CASSFGGGAKNIQYF | TGTGCCAGCAGCTTCGGGGGAGGAGCCAAAAACATTCAGTACTTC
15 | TRBD2 | TRBJ2-1 | . | TRBV19 | CASSQAGGYRNEQFF | TGTGCCAGTAGCCAAGCGGGGGGCTACAGGAATGAGCAGTTCTTC
12 | . | TRBJ1-1 | . | TRBV11-2 | CASSLDRVKAFF | TGTGCCAGCAGCTTAGATCGGGTTAAAGCTTTCTTT